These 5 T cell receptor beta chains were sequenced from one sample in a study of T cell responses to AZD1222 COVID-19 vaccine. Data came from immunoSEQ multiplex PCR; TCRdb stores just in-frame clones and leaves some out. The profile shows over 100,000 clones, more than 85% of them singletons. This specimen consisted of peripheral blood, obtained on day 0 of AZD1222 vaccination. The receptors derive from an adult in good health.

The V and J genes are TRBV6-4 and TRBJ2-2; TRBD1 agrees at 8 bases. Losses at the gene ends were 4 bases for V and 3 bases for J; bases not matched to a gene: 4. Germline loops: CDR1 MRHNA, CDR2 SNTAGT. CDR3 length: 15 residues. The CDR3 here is CASSGGQEDTGELFF. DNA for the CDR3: TGTGCCAGCAGTGGGGGACAGGAGGACACCGGGGAGCTGTTTTTT.

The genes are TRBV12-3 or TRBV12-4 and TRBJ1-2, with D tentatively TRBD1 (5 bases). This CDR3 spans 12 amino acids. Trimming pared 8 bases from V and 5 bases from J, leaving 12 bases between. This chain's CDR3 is CASGGSPYGYTF. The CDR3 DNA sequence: TGTGCCAGCGGGGGGTCCCCTTATGGCTACACCTTC.

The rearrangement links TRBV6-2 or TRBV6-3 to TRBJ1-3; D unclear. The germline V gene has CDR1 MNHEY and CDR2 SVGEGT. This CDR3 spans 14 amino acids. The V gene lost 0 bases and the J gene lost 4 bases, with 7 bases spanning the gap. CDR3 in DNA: TGTGCCAGCAGTTACTCAGACGGAGGAAACACCATATATTTT. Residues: CASSYSDGGNTIYF.

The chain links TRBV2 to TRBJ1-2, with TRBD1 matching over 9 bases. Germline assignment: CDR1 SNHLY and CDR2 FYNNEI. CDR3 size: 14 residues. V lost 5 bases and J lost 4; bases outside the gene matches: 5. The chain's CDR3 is CASSLTGGAYGYTF. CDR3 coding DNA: TGTGCCAGCAGTCTAACAGGGGGCGCCTATGGCTACACCTTC.

The CDR3 spells CASSLAGTGAGETQYF. CDR3 coding DNA: TGTGCCAGCAGCTTAGCCGGGACAGGGGCGGGAGAGACCCAGTACTTC. The chain has TRBV11-3 and TRBJ2-5; 10 nucleotides match TRBD1. This CDR3 has 16 residues. The trim removed 1 base at V and 4 bases at J, leaving 6 bases unmatched. Germline V gives CDR1 SGHNT, CDR2 YENEEA.